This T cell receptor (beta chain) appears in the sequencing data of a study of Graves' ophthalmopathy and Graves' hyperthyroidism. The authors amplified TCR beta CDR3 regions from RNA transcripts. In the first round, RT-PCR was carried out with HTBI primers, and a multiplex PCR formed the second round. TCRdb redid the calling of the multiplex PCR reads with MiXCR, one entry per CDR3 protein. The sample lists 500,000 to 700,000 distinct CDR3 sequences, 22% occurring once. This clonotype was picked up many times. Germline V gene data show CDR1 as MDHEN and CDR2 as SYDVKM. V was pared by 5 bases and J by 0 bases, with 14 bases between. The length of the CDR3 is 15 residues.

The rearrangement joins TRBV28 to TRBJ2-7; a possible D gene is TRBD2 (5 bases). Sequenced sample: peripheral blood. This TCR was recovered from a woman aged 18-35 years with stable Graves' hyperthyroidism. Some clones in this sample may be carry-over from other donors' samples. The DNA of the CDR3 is TGTGCCAGCAGTAGTGAGGGCTCCCCCTCCTACGAGCAGTACTTC. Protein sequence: CASSSEGSPSYEQYF.